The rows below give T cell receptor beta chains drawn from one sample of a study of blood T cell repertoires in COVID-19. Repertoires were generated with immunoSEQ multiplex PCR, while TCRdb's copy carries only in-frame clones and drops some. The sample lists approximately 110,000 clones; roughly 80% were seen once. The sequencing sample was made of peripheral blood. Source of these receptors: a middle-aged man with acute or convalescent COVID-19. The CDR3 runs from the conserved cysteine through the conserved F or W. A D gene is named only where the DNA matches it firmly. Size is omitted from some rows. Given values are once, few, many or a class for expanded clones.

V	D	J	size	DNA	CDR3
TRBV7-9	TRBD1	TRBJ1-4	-	TGTGCCAGCAGCATCGACAGGGGAAATAATGAAAAACTGTTTTTT	CASSIDRGNNEKLFF
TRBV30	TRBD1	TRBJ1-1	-	TGTGCCTGGGACAGGGTGGCCACTGAAGCTTTCTTT	CAWDRVATEAFF
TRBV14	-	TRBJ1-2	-	TGTGCCAGCAGCGAGGTTACTAACTATGGCTACACCTTC	CASSEVTNYGYTF
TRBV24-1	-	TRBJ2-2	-	TGTGCCACCAGCGAGGGGGTGACCGGGGAGCTGTTTTTT	CATSEGVTGELFF
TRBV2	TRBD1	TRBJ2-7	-	TGTGCCAGCAGTGCCGGACAGGGGGTTTACGAGCAGTACTTC	CASSAGQGVYEQYF
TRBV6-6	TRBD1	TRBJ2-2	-	TGTGCCAGCGGTAAAAGACAGGGGGAGGGCACCGGGGAGCTGTTTTTT	CASGKRQGEGTGELFF
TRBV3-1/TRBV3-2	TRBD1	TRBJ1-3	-	TGTGCCAGCAGCCAAGGACAGGGGGAGGGAAACACCATATATTTT	CASSQGQGEGNTIYF
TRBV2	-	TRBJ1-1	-	TGTGCCAGCAGTGGACACTTGAACACTGAAGCTTTCTTT	CASSGHLNTEAFF
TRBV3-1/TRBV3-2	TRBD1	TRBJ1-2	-	TGTGCCAGCAGCTCGACAGGGGTCTCGCTTGGCTACACCTTC	CASSSTGVSLGYTF
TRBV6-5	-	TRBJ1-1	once	TGTGCCAGCAGTAATAACAGGGATGTCGGTGAAGCTTTCTTT	CASSNNRDVGEAFF
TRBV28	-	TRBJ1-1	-	TGTGCCAGCAGTTTAGGGTCGTCATGGAGTGAAGCTTTCTTT	CASSLGSSWSEAFF
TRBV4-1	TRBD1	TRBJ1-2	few	TGCGCCAGCAGCCACGTGACAGGGGGCAGGGGTGGCTACACCTTC	CASSHVTGGRGGYTF
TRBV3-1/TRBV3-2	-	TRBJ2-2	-	TGTGCCAGCAACCGGGCGAACACCGGGGAGCTGTTTTTT	CASNRANTGELFF
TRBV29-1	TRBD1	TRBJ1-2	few	TGCAGCGTTGAGACACAGGGGGTAAATTTGGGCTACACCTTC	CSVETQGVNLGYTF
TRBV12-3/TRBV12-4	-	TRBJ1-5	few	TGTGCCAGCAGCTCTTTCGATCAGCCCCAGCATTTT	CASSSFDQPQHF
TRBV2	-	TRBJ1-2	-	TGTGCCAGCAGCCTCGGACAGACCGCTAACTATGGCTACACCTTC	CASSLGQTANYGYTF
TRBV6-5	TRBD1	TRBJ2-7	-	TGTGCCAGCACTCCGGGACAGGGGATGTACGAGCAGTACTTC	CASTPGQGMYEQYF
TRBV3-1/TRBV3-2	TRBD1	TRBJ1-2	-	TGTGCCAGCAGCCCATTCGGGACAGGGTATGGCTACACCTTC	CASSPFGTGYGYTF
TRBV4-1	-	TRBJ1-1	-	TGCGCCAGCACCTTACCTGGAGGGAACACTGAAGCTTTCTTT	CASTLPGGNTEAFF
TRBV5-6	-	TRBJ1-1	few	TGTGCCAGCAGCTTGGAAGTGGGCAGGACTGAAGCTTTCTTT	CASSLEVGRTEAFF
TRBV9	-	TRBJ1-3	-	TGTGCCAGCAGCGCGAGCCTCGGGACACAGACTGGAAACACCATATATTTT	CASSASLGTQTGNTIYF
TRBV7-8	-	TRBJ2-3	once	TGTGCCAGCAGCTTCTCCCCGGGGTTGGGAGCGCAGTATTTT	CASSFSPGLGAQYF
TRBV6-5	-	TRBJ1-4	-	TGTGCCAGCAGTTCACAGGCGTCTGGTGAAAAACTGTTTTTT	CASSSQASGEKLFF
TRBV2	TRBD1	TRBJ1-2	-	TGTGCCAGCACCAGGGACAGGGTGGGGTATGGCTACACCTTC	CASTRDRVGYGYTF
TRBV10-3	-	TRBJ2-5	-	TGTGCCATCAGCCAAGCCCAGACCCAGTACTTC	CAISQAQTQYF
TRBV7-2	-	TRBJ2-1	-	TGTGCCAGCAGCTTAGGTTGGGGGGTTACCTACAATGAGCAGTTCTTC	CASSLGWGVTYNEQFF
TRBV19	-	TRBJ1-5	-	TGTGCCAGTAGTATAGTAGCCCGAGAGTATCAGCCCCAGCATTTT	CASSIVAREYQPQHF
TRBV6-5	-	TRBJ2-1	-	TGTGCCAGCAGTTCTTTGGCCGGGACATGGGAGCAGTTCTTC	CASSSLAGTWEQFF
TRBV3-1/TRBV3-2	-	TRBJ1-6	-	TGTGCCAGCAGCCAATCAGGGGTTGGGTCACCCCTCCACTTT	CASSQSGVGSPLHF
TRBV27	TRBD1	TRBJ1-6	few	TGTGCCAGCAGTTTTGGGACAGGGCGGTCACCCCTCCACTTT	CASSFGTGRSPLHF
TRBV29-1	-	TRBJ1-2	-	TGCAGCGTTGAAGAAAACGAAGGGGTGACTGGCTACACCTTC	CSVEENEGVTGYTF
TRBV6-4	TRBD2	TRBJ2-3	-	TGTGCCAGCAGTGAGGTGGGGGGGTCAGCAGATACGCAGTATTTT	CASSEVGGSADTQYF
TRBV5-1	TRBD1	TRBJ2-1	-	TGCGCCAGCAGCCCACCCGGGACAGGGGGTTACAATGAGCAGTTCTTC	CASSPPGTGGYNEQFF
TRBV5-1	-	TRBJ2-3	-	TGCGCCAGCAGCCCTGACTTGTCTAGCACAGATACGCAGTATTTT	CASSPDLSSTDTQYF
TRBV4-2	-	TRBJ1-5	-	TGTGCCAGCAGCCCCACATCCTCAGGGTTCAATCAGCCCCAGCATTTT	CASSPTSSGFNQPQHF
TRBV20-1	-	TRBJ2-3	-	TGCAGTGTTCCGTCCACAGATACGCAGTATTTT	CSVPSTDTQYF
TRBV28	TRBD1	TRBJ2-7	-	TGTGCCAGCACCACCGGGGCAGGGGGCTACGAGCAGTACTTC	CASTTGAGGYEQYF
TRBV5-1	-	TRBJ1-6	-	TGCGCCAGCAGCAACGGGAATTCACCCCTCCACTTT	CASSNGNSPLHF
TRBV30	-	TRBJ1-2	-	TGTGCTGCATCTGGGGGGAACTATGGCTACACCTTC	CAASGGNYGYTF